This T cell receptor beta chain was sequenced during a study of identical twins. There are a few counts of this clonotype. Possible read error: a much larger clone is one base away. This CDR3 spans 12 amino acids. The V gene's germline CDR1 is ENHRY and CDR2 SYGVKD. V was shortened by 6 bases and J by 2 bases, with 8 bases between the two germline ends. TCRdb redid the calling of the 5' RACE reads with MiXCR, one entry per CDR3 protein. Here the sample spans 1.5 million to 2 million distinct CDR3 sequences, about 30% being singletons. This sequence joins TRBV10-3 and TRBJ2-7; TRBD1 might be the D (6 bases). The origin of this receptor is a newborn girl in good health. The specimen was cord blood. Here the CDR3 DNA reads TGTGCCATCAGAGGGACAACCTACGAGCAGTACTTC. This translates into CAIRGTTYEQYF.